This TCR beta chain was obtained from a study of cytomegalovirus exposure and HLA in healthy donors. In regard to this clone: Its antigen remains unidentified.

The PCR used 60 Vbeta and 13 Jbeta primers. Profiling relied on immunoSEQ multiplex PCR, and the TCRdb table lists in-frame clones only, not all of them. The sample lists more than 95,000 clones, roughly 80% seen once, with approximately 8.6% in the top ten. Points from the study as a whole: Among TCR sequences, most were rare, though some public TCRs appeared in many donors.

CDR1 is MDHEN and CDR2 is SYDVKM in the germline V gene. The CDR3 has 11 amino acids. This clonotype originated in a middle-aged woman in good health and CMV-seropositive. The chain combines TRBV28 with TRBJ2-5; no clear D gene. The closer fit of TRBJ2-7 to the DNA end suggests the J call may be wrong. The sample taken for sequencing was PBMCs. CDR3 residues: CASSSTYEQYF. CDR3 nucleotide sequence: TGTGCCAGCAGTTCTACCTACGAGCAGTACTTC.